This T cell receptor beta chain was found in a study of cytomegalovirus exposure and HLA in healthy donors. Findings and limits, study-wide: About 150 TCR beta chains were listed as cytomegalovirus-associated.

The PCR was carried out with 60 Vbeta primers and 13 Jbeta primers. The data were produced by immunoSEQ multiplex PCR, yet TCRdb's version contains in-frame clones alone and is incomplete. The sample records 130,000 to 150,000 clones, about 80% being singletons. V lost 0 bases and J lost 2, with 5 bases in between. This CDR3 region has 13 residues. Germline CDR1 SGDLS, CDR2 YYNGEE. This clone was found once. Its antigen remains unknown. Material for sequencing was PBMCs. This receptor was obtained from a male donor in good health and CMV-seronegative. J is TRBJ1-2 and V is TRBV9; D not certain. The CDR3 here is CASSVDENYGYTF. CDR3 bases: TGTGCCAGCAGCGTAGACGAGAACTATGGCTACACCTTC.